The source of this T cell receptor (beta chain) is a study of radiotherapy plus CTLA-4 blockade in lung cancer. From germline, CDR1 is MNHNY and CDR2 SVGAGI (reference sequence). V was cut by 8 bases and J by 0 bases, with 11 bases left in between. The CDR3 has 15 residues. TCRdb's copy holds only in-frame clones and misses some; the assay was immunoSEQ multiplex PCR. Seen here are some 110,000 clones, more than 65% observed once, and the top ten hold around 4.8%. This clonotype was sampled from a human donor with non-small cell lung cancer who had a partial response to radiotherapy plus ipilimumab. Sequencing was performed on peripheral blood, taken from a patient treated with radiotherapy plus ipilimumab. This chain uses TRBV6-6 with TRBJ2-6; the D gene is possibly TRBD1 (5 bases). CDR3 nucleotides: TGTGCCAGCCTGGGGCCCAGCTCTGGGGCCAACGTCCTGACTTTC. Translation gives CASLGPSSGANVLTF.